What follows describes a single TCR beta chain. This clonotype was seen ten or more times. It has no known antigen specificity. Base qualities were left out, and no much larger clone turns up one base away. V lost 3 bases and J lost 3 bases; the stretch between them is 2 bases long. There are 12 amino acids in the CDR3, from cysteine to phenylalanine inclusive. The entry retains the CDR3 DNA only, 36 bases that are in frame from base 1. As encoded in the germline V gene (reference sequence), CDR1 is LGHDT while CDR2 is YNNKEL. The sample originates from a study of breast tumors, draining lymph nodes, adjacent tissues (dated by TCRdb to about 2016). Turning to the overall study: The study compared TCR beta repertoires across tumor, adjacent nontumor tissue and axillary lymph nodes from breast cancer patients. In human breast cancer, the study set out to assess how tumor, surrounding tissue and draining lymph node repertoires relate to one another and whether T cells might be exchanged between them. Paper-wide results and their limitations: The conclusion that tumor T cells originate in lymph nodes was presented as consistent with a hypothesis rather than as directly demonstrated. The data were considered consistent with the idea that most tumor T cells come from the lymph node and then expand in tumor tissue. The similarity between tumor and nontumor tissue repertoires was significantly greater in luminal-like breast cancer than in basal-like breast cancer. T-cell repertoire diversity in tumors was found to be lower than in lymph nodes but higher than in nontumor tissue, and preferential V and J gene usage was observed.

The run used an Illumina HiSeq 2000. TCR beta chain libraries were generated by multiplex PCR amplification. The amplified TCR beta chain products were analyzed by high-throughput sequencing. TCRdb ran its own pipeline on the public reads, namely fastp trimming at Q25 and MiXCR clone calling, and kept in-frame beta chains. Records with the same CDR3 protein are collapsed into one entry carrying the most frequent genes and DNA. The table for this sample lists tens of thousands of distinct CDR3 sequences; approximately 57% of them were counted only once. The leading ten clones occupy approximately 18% of the sample.

The chain is assembled from TRBV3-1 and TRBJ2-2, with the D gene not clear enough to name. This TCR came from a female donor with breast cancer. Some clones in this sample may be carry-over from other donors' samples. The sample taken for sequencing was breast tumor tissue. The nucleotide sequence reads TGTGCCAGCAGCCATTACACCGGGGAGCTGTTTTTT. The translation is CASSHYTGELFF.